Listed here are 10 T cell receptor beta chains from one sample, sequenced in a study of OX40 agonist ivuxolimab in advanced cancers. TCRdb's copy holds only in-frame clones and misses some; the assay was immunoSEQ multiplex PCR. In the table there are about 80,000 clones, approximately 92% of which are singletons. The input for sequencing was CD4+ or CD8+ T cells sorted from blood, taken in a trial of the OX40 agonist ivuxolimab. The receptors shown here come from an adult with an advanced solid tumor such as melanoma, head and neck, liver or kidney cancer.

CDR3 in amino acids: CASSPRGTGEEQYF. The CDR3 DNA sequence: TGTGCCAGCTCACCGAGGGGGACAGGGGAAGAGCAGTACTTC. The chain couples TRBV18 to TRBJ2-7; 10 bases match TRBD1. The V and J ends lost 3 bases and 7 bases, in that order; junction bases with no gene match: 6. Germline values: CDR1 KGHSH, CDR2 LQKENI. The CDR3 is 14 residues long.

The rearrangement joins TRBV5-1 to TRBJ2-1, with 7 bases identical to TRBD2. Germline V CDR1 and CDR2: SGHRS, YFSETQ. This CDR3 comprises 13 residues. V was pared by 5 bases and J by 1 base, with 0 bases of the junction left unmatched. The DNA for the CDR3 is TGCGCCAGCAGGGGAGGGTCCTACAATGAGCAGTTCTTC. Translated: CASRGGSYNEQFF.

The CDR3 is CASSFQGQAQPQHF. The DNA of the CDR3 is TGTGCCAGCAGTTTCCAGGGGCAGGCTCAGCCCCAGCATTTT. This chain uses TRBV27 with TRBJ1-5, with D possibly being TRBD1 (6 bases). The CDR3 covers 14 residues. Between the trimmed V and J ends, which lost 3 bases and 6 bases, there was a span of 12 bases. Germline lookup yields CDR1 MNHEY and CDR2 SMNVEV (reference sequence).

J is TRBJ2-2 and V is TRBV7-2; TRBD1 matches 9 bases. V shed 0 bases and J 4 bases; nucleotides not matched to a gene: 9. Germline-derived CDR1 and CDR2 are SGHTA and FQGNSA. The CDR3 runs to 18 residues. The CDR3: CASSLAPTGGVGTGELFF. The DNA of the CDR3 is TGTGCCAGCAGCTTAGCGCCGACAGGGGGAGTGGGCACCGGGGAGCTGTTTTTT.

The chain recombines TRBV5-1 with TRBJ1-4; D perhaps matches TRBD1 (5 bases). Germline CDR1 SGHRS, CDR2 YFSETQ. The CDR3 extends over 14 amino acids. Trimming left V 0 bases short and J 4 bases short, with 7 bases between. CDR3 amino acids: CASSLGGLNEKLFF. The CDR3 DNA sequence: TGCGCCAGCAGCTTGGGGGGCCTTAATGAAAAACTGTTTTTT.

This chain links TRBV27 with TRBJ2-5; 8 bases are a match to TRBD1. Trimming cost V 5 bases and J 3 bases; bases outside gene matches: 11. The CDR3 runs 16 residues. Germline loops: CDR1 MNHEY, CDR2 SMNVEV (reference sequence). The DNA of the CDR3 is TGTGCCAGCAGTACCAGACAGGGGTGGGTGGAAGAGACCCAGTACTTC. Its protein product is CASSTRQGWVEETQYF.

The chain has TRBV7-9 and TRBJ1-4; D is uncertain. V lost 2 bases to trimming and J lost 0 bases, with 7 bases between them. The CDR3 length is 15 residues. Germline CDR1 reads SEHNR; CDR2 reads FQNEAQ (reference sequence). CDR3 DNA: TGTGCCAGCAGCTTACCCGGGACAACTAATGAAAAACTGTTTTTT. Protein sequence: CASSLPGTTNEKLFF.

This rearrangement joins TRBV5-1 to TRBJ2-1, with 7 bases that match TRBD1. V trimming: 0 bases; J trimming: 9 bases; junction bases outside the gene matches: 9. The CDR3 contains 15 residues. Germline V gene lookup returns CDR1 SGHRS and CDR2 YFSETQ. CDR3 amino acids: CASSLDPGGYGEQFF. The DNA of the CDR3 is TGCGCCAGCAGCTTGGATCCAGGGGGTTACGGTGAGCAGTTCTTC.

This chain links TRBV7-2 with TRBJ1-4, with 9 bases identical to TRBD1. Per germline, CDR1 SGHTA and CDR2 FQGNSA. This CDR3 is built from 16 residues. V was clipped by 2 bases and J by 7 bases; unmatched bases: 8. CDR3 nucleotide sequence: TGTGCCAGCAGCTTATTGTCGGGACAGGGAGGTGAAAAACTGTTTTTT. It is translated as CASSLLSGQGGEKLFF.

The chain links TRBV7-7 to TRBJ2-1; 11 bases map to TRBD2. Germline CDR1 SSHAT, CDR2 FNYEAQ (reference sequence). The CDR3 loop spans 15 amino acids. Trimming cost V 3 bases and J 2 bases; bases outside gene matches: 0. CDR3 DNA: TGTGCCAGCAGCTTGGGACTAGCGGCCTACAATGAGCAGTTCTTC. Its translation is CASSLGLAAYNEQFF.